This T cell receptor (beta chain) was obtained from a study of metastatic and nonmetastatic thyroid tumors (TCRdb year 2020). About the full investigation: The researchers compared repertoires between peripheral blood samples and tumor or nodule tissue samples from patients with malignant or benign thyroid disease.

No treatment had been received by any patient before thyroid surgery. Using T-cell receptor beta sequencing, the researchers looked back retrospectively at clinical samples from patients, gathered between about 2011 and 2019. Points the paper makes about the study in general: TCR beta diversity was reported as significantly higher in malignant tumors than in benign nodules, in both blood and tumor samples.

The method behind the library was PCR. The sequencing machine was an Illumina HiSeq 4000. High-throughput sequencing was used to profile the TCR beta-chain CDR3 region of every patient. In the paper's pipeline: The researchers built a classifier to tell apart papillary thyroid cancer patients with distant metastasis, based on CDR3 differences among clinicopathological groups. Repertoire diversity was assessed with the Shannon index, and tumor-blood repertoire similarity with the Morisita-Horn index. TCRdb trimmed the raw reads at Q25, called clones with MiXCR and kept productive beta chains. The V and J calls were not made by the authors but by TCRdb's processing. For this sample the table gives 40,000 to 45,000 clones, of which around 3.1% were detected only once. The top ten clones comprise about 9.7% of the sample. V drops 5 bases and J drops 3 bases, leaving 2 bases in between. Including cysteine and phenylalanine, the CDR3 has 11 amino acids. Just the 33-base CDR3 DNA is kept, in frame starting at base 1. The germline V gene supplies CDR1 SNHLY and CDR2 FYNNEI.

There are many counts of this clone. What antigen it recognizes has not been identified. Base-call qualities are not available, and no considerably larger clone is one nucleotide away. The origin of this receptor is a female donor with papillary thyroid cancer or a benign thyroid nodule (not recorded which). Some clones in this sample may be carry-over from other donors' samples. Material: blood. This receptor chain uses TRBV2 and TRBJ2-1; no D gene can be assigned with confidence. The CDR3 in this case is CASSNYNEQFF. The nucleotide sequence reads TGTGCCAGCAGTAACTACAATGAGCAGTTCTTC.